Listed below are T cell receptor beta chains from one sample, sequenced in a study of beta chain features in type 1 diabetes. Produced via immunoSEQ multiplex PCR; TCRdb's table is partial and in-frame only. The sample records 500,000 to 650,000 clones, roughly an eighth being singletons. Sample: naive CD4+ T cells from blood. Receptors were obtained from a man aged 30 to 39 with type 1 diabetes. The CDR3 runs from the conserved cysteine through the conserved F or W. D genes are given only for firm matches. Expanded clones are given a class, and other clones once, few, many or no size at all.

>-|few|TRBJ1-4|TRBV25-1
CASSDAGEGDEKLFF
TGTGCCAGCAGTGACGCCGGGGAAGGGGATGAAAAACTGTTTTTT
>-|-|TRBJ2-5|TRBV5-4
CASSYYGGGKTQYF
TGTGCCAGCAGCTACTACGGGGGTGGGAAGACCCAGTACTTC
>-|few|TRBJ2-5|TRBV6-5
CASSSGTPRVNQYF
TGTGCCAGCAGTTCAGGGACACCCCGGGTAAACCAGTACTTC
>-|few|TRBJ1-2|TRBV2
CASTRGGGGTSGYTF
TGTGCCAGCACCCGAGGTGGCGGTGGAACATCTGGCTACACCTTC
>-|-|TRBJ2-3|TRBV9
CASSVVPGGTDTQYF
TGTGCCAGCAGCGTAGTCCCTGGGGGCACAGATACGCAGTATTTT
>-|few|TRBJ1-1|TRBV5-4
CASSHIKPGRNTEAFF
TGTGCCAGCAGCCATATCAAGCCGGGACGGAACACTGAAGCTTTCTTT
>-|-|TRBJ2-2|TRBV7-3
CASSFNNANTGELFF
TGTGCCAGCAGCTTCAATAACGCGAACACCGGGGAGCTGTTTTTT
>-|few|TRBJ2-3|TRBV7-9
CASSLVMGDTQYF
TGTGCCAGCAGCTTAGTTATGGGGGATACGCAGTATTTT
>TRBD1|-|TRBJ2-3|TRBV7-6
CASSPPTGVVDTQYF
TGTGCCAGCAGCCCGCCGACAGGGGTGGTAGATACGCAGTATTTT
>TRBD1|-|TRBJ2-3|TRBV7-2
CASSPRPRGTGSTDTQYF
TGTGCCAGCAGCCCTAGGCCTCGCGGGACAGGGAGCACAGATACGCAGTATTTT
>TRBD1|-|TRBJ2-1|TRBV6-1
CASRPGQGVVVFF
TGTGCCAGCAGACCGGGACAGGGAGTGGTAGTGTTCTTC
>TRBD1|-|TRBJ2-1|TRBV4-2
CASSQDRGGRDRSYNEQFF
TGTGCCAGCAGCCAAGATCGCGGAGGCCGGGACAGATCCTACAATGAGCAGTTCTTC
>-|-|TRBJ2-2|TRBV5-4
CASSPGAVGTGELFF
TGTGCCAGCAGCCCAGGGGCAGTAGGTACCGGGGAGCTGTTTTTT
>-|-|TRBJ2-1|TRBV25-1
CASSESAGVNEQFF
TGTGCCAGCAGTGAATCAGCAGGGGTCAATGAGCAGTTCTTC
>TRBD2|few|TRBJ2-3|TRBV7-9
CASSPFPGLGGQQYF
TGTGCCAGCAGCCCCTTTCCGGGACTAGGGGGGCAGCAGTATTTT
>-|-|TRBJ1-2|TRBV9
CASSPQGANYGYTF
TGTGCCAGCAGCCCCCAGGGAGCTAACTATGGCTACACCTTC
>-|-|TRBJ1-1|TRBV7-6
CASSNQESGAFF
TGTGCCAGCAGCAATCAGGAATCAGGAGCTTTCTTT
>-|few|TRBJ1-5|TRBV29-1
CSVESQVGQPQHF
TGCAGCGTTGAATCACAGGTAGGACAGCCCCAGCATTTT
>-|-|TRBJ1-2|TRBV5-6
CASSRYSDGYTF
TGTGCCAGCAGTCGCTACTCGGATGGCTACACCTTC
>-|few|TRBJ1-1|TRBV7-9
CASSLAPSRTEAFF
TGTGCCAGCAGCTTAGCCCCCTCGAGGACTGAAGCTTTCTTT
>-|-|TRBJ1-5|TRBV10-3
CAISEGGIGQPQHF
TGTGCCATCAGTGAGGGAGGGATCGGTCAGCCCCAGCATTTT
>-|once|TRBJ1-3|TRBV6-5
CASSMTDSGNTIYF
TGTGCCAGCAGCATGACAGACTCTGGAAACACCATATATTTT
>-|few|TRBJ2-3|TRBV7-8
CASSNTDTQYF
TGTGCCAGCAGCAACACAGATACGCAGTATTTT
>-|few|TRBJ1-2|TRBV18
CASSPQAATGHYGYTF
TGTGCCAGCTCACCCCAAGCCGCGACGGGACACTATGGCTACACCTTC
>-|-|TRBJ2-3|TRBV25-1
CASSEYIRRGRENF
TGTGCCAGCAGTGAATATATTCGGAGGGGGCGGGAAAATTTT
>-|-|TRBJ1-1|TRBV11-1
CASSLAYTEAFF
TGTGCCAGCAGCTTAGCCTACACTGAAGCTTTCTTT
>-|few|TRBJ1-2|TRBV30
CAWSPQTVPENYGYTF
TGTGCCTGGAGTCCTCAGACGGTACCCGAAAACTATGGCTACACCTTC
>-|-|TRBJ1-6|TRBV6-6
CASSYSSRDSPLHF
TGTGCCAGCAGTTACTCGAGTCGAGATTCACCCCTCCACTTT
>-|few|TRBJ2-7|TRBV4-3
CASSQDGQTYYEQYF
TGCGCCAGCAGCCAAGACGGGCAGACTTATTACGAGCAGTACTTC
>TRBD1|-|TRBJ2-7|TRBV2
CASLRDREQYF
TGTGCCAGCCTCCGGGACAGGGAGCAGTACTTC
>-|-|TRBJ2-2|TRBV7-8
CASRGDTGELFF
TGTGCCAGCAGGGGGGACACCGGGGAGCTGTTTTTT
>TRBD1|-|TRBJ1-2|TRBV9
CASSPRTGGNYGYTF
TGTGCCAGCAGCCCCAGGACAGGGGGCAATTATGGCTACACCTTC
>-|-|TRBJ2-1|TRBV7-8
CASSSGQYNEQFF
TGTGCCAGCAGCTCTGGACAATACAATGAGCAGTTCTTC
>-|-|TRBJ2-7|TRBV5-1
CASSLGDSREQYF
TGCGCCAGCAGCTTGGGCGACAGCCGCGAGCAGTACTTC
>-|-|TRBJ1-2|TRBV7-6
CASSLVQGEYGYTF
TGTGCCAGCAGCTTAGTACAGGGCGAGTATGGCTACACCTTC
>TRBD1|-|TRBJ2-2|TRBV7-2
CASSLASRGNNGELFF
TGTGCCAGCAGCTTAGCGTCCAGGGGGAACAACGGGGAGCTGTTTTTT
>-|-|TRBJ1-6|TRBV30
CAWSVSGAGRNSPLHF
TGTGCCTGGAGTGTAAGTGGCGCTGGGCGGAATTCACCCCTCCACTTT
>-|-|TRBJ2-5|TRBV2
CASTLLGPGETQYF
TGTGCCAGCACGCTTTTGGGGCCGGGGGAGACCCAGTACTTC
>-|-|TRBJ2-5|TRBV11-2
CASSTTGYQETQYF
TGTGCCAGCAGCACGACAGGATACCAAGAGACCCAGTACTTC
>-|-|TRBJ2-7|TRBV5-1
CASSQDNDYEQYF
TGCGCCAGCAGCCAGGATAATGACTACGAGCAGTACTTC
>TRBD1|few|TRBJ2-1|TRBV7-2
CASSLGSYRTGGEQFF
TGTGCCAGCAGCTTAGGGAGTTATAGGACAGGCGGTGAGCAGTTCTTC
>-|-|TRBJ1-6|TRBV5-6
CASSWGNPNSPLHF
TGTGCCAGCAGCTGGGGGAATCCGAATTCACCCCTCCACTTT
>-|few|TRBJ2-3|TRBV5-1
CASSLGPQGTTDTQYF
TGCGCCAGCAGCTTGGGTCCCCAGGGAACCACAGATACGCAGTATTTT
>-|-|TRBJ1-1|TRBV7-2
CASSLGGGQVGAFF
TGTGCCAGCAGCTTAGGCGGAGGTCAGGTAGGAGCTTTCTTT
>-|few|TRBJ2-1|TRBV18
CASSPPKGAVSYNEQFF
TGTGCCAGCTCACCACCGAAAGGGGCGGTTTCCTACAATGAGCAGTTCTTC
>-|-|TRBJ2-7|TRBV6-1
CASSLQSSYEQYF
TGTGCCAGCAGCCTACAGAGCTCCTACGAGCAGTACTTC
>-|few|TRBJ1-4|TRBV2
CASRFSGLLFF
TGTGCCAGCAGATTCTCGGGACTTCTGTTTTTT
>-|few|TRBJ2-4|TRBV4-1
CASSQTGSAKNIQYF
TGCGCCAGCAGCCAAACAGGCTCAGCCAAAAACATTCAGTACTTC
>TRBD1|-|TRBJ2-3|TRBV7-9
CASSLAWTGSDTDTQYF
TGTGCCAGCAGCTTAGCGTGGACAGGTTCAGACACAGATACGCAGTATTTT
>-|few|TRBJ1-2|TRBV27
CASSWQEGSIDGYTF
TGTGCCAGCAGTTGGCAGGAGGGCTCTATAGATGGCTACACCTTC
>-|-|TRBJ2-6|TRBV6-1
CASSSESGANVLTF
TGTGCCAGCAGTTCGGAATCTGGGGCCAACGTCCTGACTTTC
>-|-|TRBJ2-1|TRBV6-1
CASRPSSPPLDEQFF
TGTGCCAGCAGACCTTCTAGCCCGCCCCTCGATGAGCAGTTCTTC
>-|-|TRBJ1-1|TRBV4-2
CASSQGSGQGITEAFF
TGTGCCAGCAGCCAAGGAAGTGGCCAGGGAATAACTGAAGCTTTCTTT
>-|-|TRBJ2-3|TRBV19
CASSADSLVRYTQYF
TGTGCCAGTAGTGCGGACTCCTTAGTTCGGTATACGCAGTATTTT